The 11 T cell receptor beta chains in this list originate from one sample, sequenced in a study of T cells after yellow fever vaccination (dated by TCRdb to the late 2010s). This specimen's treatment or condition label, per the study, means: live attenuated yellow fever vaccine strain. The library was obtained by 5' RACE. Sequencing was carried out with an Illumina HiSeq 2500. Starting from the raw public reads, TCRdb applied fastp trimming at Q25, assembled clones with MiXCR and retained in-frame beta chains. Each CDR3 protein gets just one entry, which takes the most common genes and DNA from the rows behind it. The sample yields 200,000 to 300,000 distinct CDR3 sequences; 6.5% to 7.5% were counted once. In total, the top ten clones hold approximately 1.1% of the sample. The source was CD4+ T cells sorted from PBMCs, collected on the day of the yellow fever booster vaccination. These receptors originate from a man between 25 and 39 years old who received the YFV17D yellow fever vaccine.

The chain recombines TRBV6-2 or TRBV6-3 with TRBJ2-1; the D gene is possibly TRBD1 (5 bases). The length of the CDR3 is 14 residues. Trimming stripped 8 bases from V and 0 bases from J, with 11 bases between. Germline CDR1 and CDR2: MNHEY and SVGEGT. The CDR3: CASAGARSYNEQFF. The CDR3 DNA is TGTGCCAGCGCTGGGGCTCGCTCCTACAATGAGCAGTTCTTC.

In its sample, this clonotype was seen a few times. The chain recombines TRBV7-9 with TRBJ2-5; TRBD2 aligns across 11 bases. V trimming: 3 bases; J trimming: 5 bases; junction bases outside the gene matches: 8. The CDR3 runs to 16 residues. Germline V lookup: CDR1 SEHNR, CDR2 FQNEAQ (reference sequence). The CDR3 DNA is TGTGCCAGCAGCTTTAGTCCTAGCGGGAGGTATGAGACCCAGTACTTC. It translates to CASSFSPSGRYETQYF.

In this sample, this clonotype turned up many times. The chain links TRBV5-1 to TRBJ2-2; maybe TRBD2 (6 bases). Germline V gene data show CDR1 as SGHRS and CDR2 as YFSETQ. V lost 0 bases, J lost 1 base, and 7 bases lay in between. This CDR3 has 15 residues. CDR3 loop: CASSLGGMNTGELFF. The CDR3 DNA sequence: TGCGCCAGCAGCTTGGGCGGGATGAACACCGGGGAGCTGTTTTTT.

The chain uses TRBV19 and TRBJ1-6; D not certain. Germline CDR1 reads LNHDA; CDR2 reads SQIVND (reference sequence). V dropped 10 bases and J dropped 5 bases, with 9 bases sitting between them. The CDR3 contains 12 residues. The CDR3 coding sequence is TGTGCCACCCCCGCGCATAATTCACCCCTCCACTTT. Protein: CATPAHNSPLHF.

The chain joins TRBV6-2 or TRBV6-3 to TRBJ2-7, with D perhaps TRBD2 (5 bases). Germline-derived CDR1 and CDR2 are MNHEY and SVGEGT. V shed 5 bases and J shed 6 bases, with 11 bases lying between them. The CDR3 sequence is 12 residues long. CDR3 loop: CASSQRTSEQYF. The CDR3 nucleotides are TGTGCCAGCAGTCAACGGACTTCCGAGCAGTACTTC.

This clonotype was detected ten times or more. The genes are TRBV12-3 or TRBV12-4 and TRBJ2-1; maybe TRBD1 (6 bases). The CDR3 spans 11 residues. With 2 bases removed from V and 10 bases from J, the gap between germline ends came to 6 bases. In DNA form, the CDR3 reads TGTGCCAGCAGTTTAAGGGGGGAGCAGTTCTTC. Translated: CASSLRGEQFF.

This clonotype came up many times. The chain carries TRBV5-1 and TRBJ2-2; no definite D call. Germline loops: CDR1 SGHRS, CDR2 YFSETQ. V was cut by 0 bases and J by 3 bases, with 6 bases left in between. The CDR3 totals 14 residues. CDR3 in DNA: TGCGCCAGCAGCTTGGATGGAGACACCGGGGAGCTGTTTTTT. This translates into CASSLDGDTGELFF.

The chain links TRBV28 to TRBJ2-2; D perhaps matches TRBD2 (5 bases). Germline lookup yields CDR1 MDHEN and CDR2 SYDVKM. The ends were cut back, 4 bases at V and 7 bases at J, with 13 bases in the middle. The CDR3 has 14 amino acids. CDR3 sequence (DNA): TGTGCCAGCAGTTCGAGCGTGCGGGTCGGGGAGCTGTTTTTT. The encoded protein is CASSSSVRVGELFF.

This clonotype was seen a few times. The chain combines TRBV5-4 with TRBJ2-7, with unresolved D. Germline V lookup: CDR1 SGHNT, CDR2 YYREEE (reference sequence). This CDR3 is 15 amino acids long. V lost 5 bases and J lost 2, with 17 bases in between. The CDR3, as DNA: TGTGCCAGCAGTGGCCTCGCGGACGTGACCTACGAGCAGTACTTC. Its translation is CASSGLADVTYEQYF. The full variable domain, in which reference TRBV5-4 and TRBJ2-7 provide the parts outside the CDR3, is ETGVTQSPTHLIKTRGQQVTLRCSSQSGHNTVSWYQQALGQGPQFIFQYYREEENGRGNFPPRFSGLQFPNYSSELNVNALELDDSALYLCASSGLADVTYEQYFGPGTRLTVT.

The rearrangement joins TRBV15 to TRBJ2-5; possible D gene TRBD1, 5 bases. The CDR3 consists of 14 residues. The V gene lost 1 base and the J gene lost 4 bases, with 10 bases spanning the gap. Germline-derived CDR1 and CDR2 are LNHNV and YYDKDF (reference sequence). The CDR3 protein is CATSRVMGPETQYF. For the CDR3, the DNA is TGTGCCACCAGCAGAGTGATGGGGCCAGAGACCCAGTACTTC.

The V and J genes are TRBV18 and TRBJ2-1, with unresolved D. Per germline, CDR1 KGHSH and CDR2 LQKENI. The V end lost 4 bases, the J end lost 8 bases, and 9 bases lay between the germline ends. The CDR3 loop spans 12 amino acids. Written as DNA, the CDR3 is TGTGCCAGCTCACGAGACTTGGATGAGCAGTTCTTC. Its translation: CASSRDLDEQFF.